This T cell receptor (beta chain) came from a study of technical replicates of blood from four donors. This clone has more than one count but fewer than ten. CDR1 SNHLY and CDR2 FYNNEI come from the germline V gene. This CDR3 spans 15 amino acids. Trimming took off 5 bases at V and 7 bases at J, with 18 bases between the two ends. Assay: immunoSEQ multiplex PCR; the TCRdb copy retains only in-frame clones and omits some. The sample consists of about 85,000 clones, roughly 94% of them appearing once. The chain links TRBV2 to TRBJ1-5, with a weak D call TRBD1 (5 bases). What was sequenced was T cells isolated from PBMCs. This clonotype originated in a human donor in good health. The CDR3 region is CASSPTSGKSQPQHF. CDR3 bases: TGTGCCAGCAGTCCAACTTCAGGGAAGTCGCAGCCCCAGCATTTT.